Given below is one TCR beta chain in context. PCR employed 60 Vbeta and 13 Jbeta primers. Generated by immunoSEQ multiplex PCR, the TCRdb table keeps only in-frame clones and is missing some. Among some 110,000 clones listed, roughly three quarters were seen once. The sample originates from a study of cytomegalovirus exposure and HLA in healthy donors. CDR1 is SGDLS and CDR2 is YYNGEE in the germline V gene. Between the trimmed V and J ends, which lost 4 bases and 0 bases, there was a span of 12 bases. The CDR3 has 15 amino acids. The sequence was collected from a male donor in good health and CMV-seronegative. Sequenced input: PBMCs. The V and J genes are TRBV9 and TRBJ2-3; D call uncertain. For the CDR3, the DNA is TGTGCCAGCAGCCCCCCCGGGTCTAGCACAGATACGCAGTATTTT. It is translated as CASSPPGSSTDTQYF.